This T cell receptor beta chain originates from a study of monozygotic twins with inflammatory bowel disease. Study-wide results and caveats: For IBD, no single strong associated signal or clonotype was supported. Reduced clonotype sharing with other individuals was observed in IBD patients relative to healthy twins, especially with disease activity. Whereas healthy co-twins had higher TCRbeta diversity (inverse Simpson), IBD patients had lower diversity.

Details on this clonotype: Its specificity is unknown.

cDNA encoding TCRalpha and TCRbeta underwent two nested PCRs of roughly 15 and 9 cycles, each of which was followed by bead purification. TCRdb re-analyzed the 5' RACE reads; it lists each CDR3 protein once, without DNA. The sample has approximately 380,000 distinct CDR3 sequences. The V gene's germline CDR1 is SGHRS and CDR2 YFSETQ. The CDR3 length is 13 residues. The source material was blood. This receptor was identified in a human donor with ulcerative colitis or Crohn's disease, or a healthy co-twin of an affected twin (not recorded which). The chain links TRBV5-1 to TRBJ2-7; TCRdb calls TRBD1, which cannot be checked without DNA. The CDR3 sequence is CASSFLIDSEQYF.